Shown below are 30 T cell receptor beta chains from a single sample sequenced in a study of cytomegalovirus exposure and HLA in healthy donors. 13 Jbeta primers and 60 Vbeta primers were used for the PCR. Clones were sequenced by immunoSEQ multiplex PCR, and TCRdb holds only the in-frame ones, with some missing. This repertoire shows roughly 150,000 clones, 65% to 80% found once; its top ten account for roughly 2%. The sequencing input was PBMCs. These receptors were collected from a woman in her 40s in good health and CMV-seronegative.

In this sample, this clone turned up once. This rearrangement joins TRBV4-1 to TRBJ2-7; D may be TRBD2 (5 bases). The CDR3 is 14 residues long. Germline CDR1 MGHRA, CDR2 YSYEKL. The ends were cut back, 3 bases at V and 7 bases at J, with 16 bases in the middle. The CDR3 DNA is TGCGCCAGCAGCCAGGCCGGGCGGGCCGGGGAGCAGTACTTC. Its protein product is CASSQAGRAGEQYF.

V usage is TRBV4-2 and J usage is TRBJ2-3; TRBD2 matches 8 bases. The V segment lost 0 bases and the J segment 7 bases; nucleotides outside the gene matches: 12. Germline assignment: CDR1 LGHNA and CDR2 YNFKEQ. The CDR3 has 17 amino acids. Here the CDR3 DNA reads TGTGCCAGCAGCCAAGATAGTTCCAGCGGGGGAGTAAATACGCAGTATTTT. This gives the protein CASSQDSSSGGVNTQYF.

This chain connects TRBV5-1 to TRBJ2-7, with D tentatively TRBD1 (6 bases). V was cut by 2 bases and J by 1 base, with 13 bases left in between. Germline V gene data show CDR1 as SGHRS and CDR2 as YFSETQ. This CDR3 contains 15 residues. The CDR3 loop is CASSLQGPLSYEQYF. CDR3 sequence (DNA): TGCGCCAGCAGCTTACAGGGCCCCCTATCCTACGAGCAGTACTTC.

The rearrangement uses TRBV28 and TRBJ1-5; possibly TRBD1 for D (5 bases). With 6 bases removed from V and 9 bases from J, the gap between germline ends came to 18 bases. The CDR3 has 14 amino acids. The V gene's germline CDR1 is MDHEN and CDR2 SYDVKM. The CDR3 loop is CASSHQGGAGPQHF. The CDR3 bases are TGTGCCAGCAGCCATCAGGGTGGGGCTGGGCCCCAGCATTTT.

The chain uses TRBV11-2 and TRBJ1-2; 10 nucleotides match TRBD1. The CDR3 sequence is 15 residues long. Trimming cost V 5 bases and J 5 bases; bases outside gene matches: 8. Germline CDR1 SGHAT, CDR2 FQNNGV. DNA for the CDR3: TGTGCCAGCAGCCAAGACAGGGGGCGCGGGTATGGCTACACCTTC. Amino acids: CASSQDRGRGYGYTF. Drawing the rest from reference TRBV11-2 and TRBJ1-2, the complete variable domain is EAGVAQSPRYKIIEKRQSVAFWCNPISGHATLYWYQQILGQGPKLLIQFQNNGVVDDSQLPKDRFSAERLKGVDSTLKIQPAKLEDSAVYLCASSQDRGRGYGYTFGSGTRLTVV.

The chain employs TRBV19 and TRBJ1-2; D is unresolved. Germline V gene sequence: CDR1 LNHDA, CDR2 SQIVND (reference sequence). V lost 3 bases to trimming and J lost 5 bases, with 13 bases between them. The CDR3 is made up of 14 amino acids. As DNA, the CDR3 is TGTGCCAGTAGTATCGGTCCGCGAGGGTATGGCTACACCTTC. It specifies CASSIGPRGYGYTF.

This clone has a handful of counts. The chain combines TRBV4-1 with TRBJ1-1; D gene unclear. The CDR3 covers 13 residues. V lost 10 bases and J 0 bases, leaving 12 bases between the germline ends. Germline CDR1 is MGHRA and CDR2 is YSYEKL. This chain's CDR3 is CATSWAMNTEAFF. DNA of the CDR3: TGCGCCACCAGTTGGGCCATGAACACTGAAGCTTTCTTT.

V gene TRBV14 combines with J gene TRBJ2-7; possible D gene TRBD2, 6 bases. V dropped 4 bases and J dropped 3 bases, with 16 bases sitting between them. CDR3 length: 15 residues. Germline CDR1 is SGHDN and CDR2 is FVKESK. The chain's CDR3 is CASSPVGAGSYEQYF. DNA of the CDR3: TGTGCCAGCAGCCCCGTGGGAGCGGGTAGCTACGAGCAGTACTTC. The entire variable domain, with the rest obtained from reference TRBV14 and TRBJ2-7, is as follows: EAGVTQFPSHSVIEKGQTVTLRCDPISGHDNLYWYRRVMGKEIKFLLHFVKESKQDESGMPNNRFLAERTGGTYSTLKVQPAELEDSGVYFCASSPVGAGSYEQYFGPGTRLTVT.

The rearrangement uses TRBV19 and TRBJ2-2; no clear D gene. Trimming shortened V by 5 bases and J by 5 bases, and 3 bases separated the two germline ends. The CDR3 contains 11 residues. The germline gives CDR1 LNHDA, CDR2 SQIVND (reference sequence). The CDR3 DNA reads TGTGCCAGTAGTTCTACCGGGGAGCTGTTTTTT. Translated, it gives CASSSTGELFF.

The chain couples TRBV7-8 to TRBJ1-2, with no clear D. V lost 5 bases to trimming and J lost 1 base, with 14 bases between them. Germline CDR1 and CDR2: SGHVS and FQNEAQ. The CDR3 runs to 15 residues. The CDR3 nucleotides read TGTGCCAGCAGCAAGACCCTTAGGAGTAACTATGGCTACACCTTC. It specifies CASSKTLRSNYGYTF.

About this clone: A read error may produce the germline difference seen at one junction end. This chain uses TRBV14 with TRBJ2-5; D remains ambiguous. Germline CDR1 and CDR2: SGHDN and FVKESK. The CDR3 extends over 13 amino acids. The CDR3 nucleotides read TGTGCCAGCAGCAGGAACACACAAGAGGCCCAGTACTTC. Amino acids: CASSRNTQEAQYF.

A remark on this clone: A junction end diverges from the germline sequence, so it may reflect a read error. The chain recombines TRBV7-9 with TRBJ1-1; 9 nucleotides match TRBD1. The length of the CDR3 is 15 residues. Germline values: CDR1 SEHNR, CDR2 FQNEAQ (reference sequence). The chain's CDR3 is CSSSLDQWDRVRAFF. CDR3 nucleotide sequence: TGTTCCAGCAGCCTAGACCAATGGGACAGGGTTAGAGCTTTCTTT.

This clone showed up just once. The chain combines TRBV5-1 with TRBJ2-5; D gene uncertain. This CDR3 spans 12 amino acids. The V end was cut by 4 bases, the J end by 5 bases, with 9 bases between. CDR1 SGHRS and CDR2 YFSETQ come from the germline V gene. CDR3 in amino acids: CASSKLMETQYF. The DNA for the CDR3 is TGCGCCAGCAGCAAACTAATGGAGACCCAGTACTTC. The variable domain in full, completed from reference TRBV5-1 and TRBJ2-5, reads KAGVTQTPRYLIKTRGQQVTLSCSPISGHRSVSWYQQTPGQGLQFLFEYFSETQRNKGNFPGRFSGRQFSNSRSEMNVSTLELGDSALYLCASSKLMETQYFGPGTRLLVL.

The V and J genes are TRBV23-1 and TRBJ2-3, with TRBD2 matching 14 bases. TRBV23-1 has ORF status, its function being uncertain. V gave up 0 bases and J gave up 2 bases; unmatched junction bases: 19. This CDR3 comprises 23 residues. CDR3 protein: CASSQSRGAHGTSGRRATDTQYF. The CDR3 bases are TGCGCCAGCAGTCAATCACGGGGCGCCCACGGGACTAGCGGGAGAAGGGCCACAGATACGCAGTATTTT.

V and J are TRBV19 and TRBJ1-5; D possibly corresponds to TRBD1 (6 bases). The germline V gene encodes CDR1 LNHDA and CDR2 SQIVND (reference sequence). Deletions cut 8 bases from V and 6 bases from J, with 8 bases between. The length of the CDR3 is 11 residues. The CDR3 is CASGQFQPQHF. The CDR3 DNA is TGTGCCAGTGGACAGTTTCAGCCCCAGCATTTT.

The CDR3 reads CASSLLQGANYGYTF. In DNA form, the CDR3 reads TGTGCCAGCAGTTTATTGCAGGGGGCAAACTATGGCTACACCTTC. The gene calls are TRBV27 and TRBJ1-2; TRBD1 aligns across 8 bases. Germline CDR1 is MNHEY and CDR2 is SMNVEV (reference sequence). The CDR3 contains 15 residues. V lost 1 base, J lost 2 bases, and 3 bases stayed unmatched.

The rearrangement links TRBV30 to TRBJ1-3, with D perhaps matching TRBD1 (6 bases). The CDR3 totals 14 residues. Germline V gene lookup returns CDR1 GTSNPN and CDR2 SVGIG (reference sequence). V lost 0 bases and J 4 bases, leaving 10 bases between the germline ends. Here the CDR3 reads CAWSVGGAGNTIYF. As DNA, the CDR3 is TGTGCCTGGAGTGTAGGGGGTGCGGGAAACACCATATATTTT.

V gene TRBV5-8 combines with J gene TRBJ2-3; D might be TRBD2 (5 bases). This CDR3 spans 16 amino acids. The V end lost 4 bases, the J end lost 1 base, and 16 bases lay between the germline ends. Germline V gene lookup returns CDR1 SGHTS and CDR2 YDEGEE. For the CDR3, the DNA is TGTGCCAGCAGCCGCGGCAGCGGTCAAGGCACAGATACGCAGTATTTT. It codes for CASSRGSGQGTDTQYF.

CDR3 amino acids: CASSGGGLEQFF. The CDR3 coding sequence is TGTGCCAGCAGTGGGGGGGGACTCGAGCAGTTCTTC. J is TRBJ2-1 and V is TRBV2; 7 nucleotides align to TRBD2. The J segment lost 10 bases and the V segment lost 4 bases, leaving 4 bases of the junction unmatched. The CDR3 is 12 amino acids. Germline V gene sequence: CDR1 SNHLY, CDR2 FYNNEI.

The genes are TRBV29-1 and TRBJ1-1, with TRBD1 identical over 9 bases. Germline V gene sequence: CDR1 SQVTM, CDR2 ANQGSEA. This CDR3 contains 16 residues. With V trimmed by 3 bases and J by 1 base, 9 bases remained unmatched. CDR3 sequence: CSVDGGTGPSNTEAFF. The CDR3 nucleotides read TGCAGCGTTGATGGAGGGACAGGGCCCTCGAACACTGAAGCTTTCTTT.

The CDR3 sequence: CASNTGESSYEQYF. The CDR3 DNA follows: TGTGCCAGCAACACAGGGGAGAGCTCCTACGAGCAGTACTTC. The J gene is TRBJ2-7, the V gene TRBV2; TRBD1 agrees at 7 bases. The CDR3 runs to 14 residues. Losses at the gene ends were 7 bases for V and 0 bases for J; bases not matched to a gene: 6. From germline, CDR1 is SNHLY and CDR2 FYNNEI.

The chain joins TRBV2 to TRBJ1-1, with unresolved D. The CDR3 sequence is 11 residues long. The germline V gene has CDR1 SNHLY and CDR2 FYNNEI. V was pared by 7 bases and J by 2 bases, with 5 bases between. The DNA of the CDR3 is TGTGCCAGCACCCTAAACACTGAAGCTTTCTTT. This sequence encodes CASTLNTEAFF.

The chain carries TRBV5-1 and TRBJ2-5; 7 positions match TRBD1. The end of the DNA aligns better with TRBJ2-7, so the J call may be wrong. The CDR3 length is 13 residues. Germline V gene data show CDR1 as SGHRS and CDR2 as YFSETQ. The CDR3 is CASSPTGFTEQYF. The CDR3 DNA reads TGCGCCAGCAGCCCGACAGGGTTCACCGAGCAGTACTTC.

V is TRBV19 and J is TRBJ2-7, with TRBD2 matching over 8 bases. V gave up 2 bases and J gave up 4 bases; unmatched junction bases: 10. CDR1 is LNHDA, CDR2 SQIVND, per germline (reference sequence). CDR3 length equals 16 residues. The CDR3 nucleotides are TGTGCCAGTAGTATAACGGGGGCGGGAGGAGGATACGAGCAGTACTTC. It yields the protein CASSITGAGGGYEQYF. The full variable domain, in which reference TRBV19 and TRBJ2-7 provide the parts outside the CDR3, is DGGITQSPKYLFRKEGQNVTLSCEQNLNHDAMYWYRQDPGQGLRLIYYSQIVNDFQKGDIAEGYSVSREKKESFPLTVTSAQKNPTAFYLCASSITGAGGGYEQYFGPGTRLTVT.

The CDR3 loop reads CSVDGQYTDTQYF. Here the CDR3 DNA reads TGCAGCGTTGACGGACAGTACACAGATACGCAGTATTTT. The V and J genes are TRBV29-1 and TRBJ2-3; D perhaps matches TRBD1 (6 bases). The CDR3 loop spans 13 amino acids. Germline loops: CDR1 SQVTM, CDR2 ANQGSEA. The V end was cut by 3 bases, the J end by 2 bases, with 9 bases between.

The V gene is TRBV30, the J gene TRBJ2-7, with TRBD1 identical over 10 bases. The CDR3 sequence is 13 residues long. Looked up from germline, CDR1 is GTSNPN and CDR2 is SVGIG (reference sequence). V shed 3 bases, J shed 4 bases, and the junction held 3 bases outside the gene matches. As DNA, the CDR3 is TGTGCCTGGAGCAGGGACAGGGGATACGAGCAGTACTTC. Amino acids: CAWSRDRGYEQYF.

The V gene is TRBV19, the J gene TRBJ2-3; 7 positions match TRBD1. In germline, CDR1 is LNHDA, CDR2 SQIVND (reference sequence). Losses at the gene ends were 10 bases for V and 0 bases for J; bases not matched to a gene: 4. The CDR3 spans 13 residues. CDR3 amino acids: CATSDRSTDTQYF. CDR3 DNA: TGTGCCACCTCGGACAGGAGCACAGATACGCAGTATTTT. The full variable domain, rest sourced from reference TRBV19 and TRBJ2-3, is DGGITQSPKYLFRKEGQNVTLSCEQNLNHDAMYWYRQDPGQGLRLIYYSQIVNDFQKGDIAEGYSVSREKKESFPLTVTSAQKNPTAFYLCATSDRSTDTQYFGPGTRLTVL.

The chain uses TRBV14 and TRBJ1-1; weak D call: TRBD1 (6 bases). Germline V gene lookup returns CDR1 SGHDN and CDR2 FVKESK. The ends were cut back, 10 bases at V and 1 base at J, with 19 bases in the middle. The CDR3 is made up of 15 amino acids. The CDR3 nucleotides are TGTGCCACCTCCATCCTAGGGGGATCGAACACTGAAGCTTTCTTT. Amino acids: CATSILGGSNTEAFF.

About this clone: Other DNA sequences within the sample encode an identical CDR3. The chain combines TRBV7-2 with TRBJ1-3; D unclear. The CDR3 covers 13 residues. The V end lost 9 bases, the J end lost 3 bases, and 12 bases lay between the germline ends. Per the germline V gene, CDR1 is SGHTA and CDR2 is FQGNSA. The CDR3 DNA reads as TGTGCCAGTAGAGGGAGCGTTGGAAACACCATATATTTT. This translates into CASRGSVGNTIYF.

The rearrangement uses TRBV18 and TRBJ2-1; TRBD1 agrees at 7 bases. The CDR3 covers 15 residues. V gave up 1 base and J gave up 7 bases; unmatched junction bases: 7. CDR1 and CDR2 (germline): KGHSH, LQKENI. The CDR3 loop reads CASSPQWDSLNEQFF. DNA of the CDR3: TGTGCCAGCTCACCACAATGGGACAGTTTGAATGAGCAGTTCTTC. Full variable domain (rest looked up from reference TRBV18 and TRBJ2-1): NAGVMQNPRHLVRRRGQEARLRCSPMKGHSHVYWYRQLPEEGLKFMVYLQKENIIDESGMPKERFSAEFPKEGPSILRIQQVVRGDSAAYFCASSPQWDSLNEQFFGPGTRLTVL.